This passage covers 10 T cell receptor beta chains from one sample sequenced in a study of T-cell memory formation after mild COVID-19 (dated by TCRdb to the early 2020s). The library was made by 5' RACE. Instrument on record: Illumina NovaSeq 6000. TCRdb took the public reads, trimmed them with fastp at Q25, ran MiXCR for clone calling and kept in-frame beta chains. Each record represents a unique CDR3 protein, reported with the most common genes and DNA among its rows. This sample lists hundreds of thousands of distinct CDR3 sequences; about a fifth were detected once. Approximately 8% of the sample lies in the top ten. Sequencing was carried out using PBMCs or a T cell subset sorted from them (not recorded which). These receptor sequences come from an adult woman who had mild COVID-19 (a few samples of this study predate the infection). The sample titles of this study are shuffled in the database, so cell type and time point are left out; the donor was told from shared clones.

This clonotype turned up a few times. Sequence at one end of the junction differs from germline and may be a read error. This chain uses TRBV6-2 or TRBV6-3 with TRBJ2-2; D is uncertain. Germline CDR1 MNHEY, CDR2 SVGEGT. This CDR3 is 15 amino acids long. CDR3: CASRGNLANAGELFF. The CDR3 DNA sequence: TGTGCCAGCAGGGGTAATTTGGCGAACGCCGGGGAGCTGTTTTTT.

This clonotype was recorded a few times. The chain employs TRBV19 and TRBJ2-7; the D gene is possibly TRBD2 (6 bases). CDR3 size: 14 residues. Looked up from germline, CDR1 is LNHDA and CDR2 is SQIVND (reference sequence). Trimming pared 5 bases from V and 2 bases from J, leaving 13 bases between. The DNA for the CDR3 is TGTGCCAGTAGTGCCGGAGCGGGCACCTACGAGCAGTACTTC. Amino acids: CASSAGAGTYEQYF.

The CDR3 DNA follows: TGCAGTGCTAGAGACGACAGGACAGGGACTGAAGCTTTCTTT. It specifies CSARDDRTGTEAFF. The chain links TRBV20-1 to TRBJ1-1; 8 nucleotides align to TRBD1. V was clipped by 0 bases and J by 5 bases; unmatched bases: 5. Germline CDR1 reads DFQATT; CDR2 reads SNEGSKA (reference sequence). CDR3 length: 14 amino acids.

This clonotype has only a few counts. The chain uses TRBV5-5 and TRBJ2-7, with D perhaps TRBD1 (5 bases). V gave up 0 bases and J gave up 10 bases, with 17 bases separating them. Germline V gene lookup returns CDR1 SGHKS and CDR2 YYEKEE (reference sequence). The CDR3 runs 14 residues. CDR3 region: CASSLGLQEKVQYF. CDR3 sequence (DNA): TGTGCCAGCAGCTTGGGGTTACAGGAAAAGGTACAGTACTTC.

This clonotype was seen a handful of times. The chain carries TRBV7-9 and TRBJ2-5; D gene ambiguous. CDR1 and CDR2 (germline): SEHNR, FQNEAQ (reference sequence). Trimming removed 3 bases from V and 5 bases from J, with 16 bases in between. CDR3 length: 15 residues. The CDR3 loop is CASSFEADSEETQYF. The DNA of the CDR3 is TGTGCCAGCAGCTTTGAGGCGGATTCGGAGGAGACCCAGTACTTC.

V and J are TRBV6-5 and TRBJ2-5; a possible D gene is TRBD2 (5 bases). The germline V and J ends were trimmed by 1 base and 5 bases, with 11 bases remaining between them. This CDR3 has 14 residues. CDR1 and CDR2 from the germline V gene are MNHEY and SVGAGI. CDR3: CASSYLRDGETQYF. The CDR3 DNA sequence: TGTGCCAGCAGTTACTTGAGGGATGGGGAGACCCAGTACTTC.

In its sample, this clonotype was seen a few times. The V call is TRBV9, the J call TRBJ2-5; the match to TRBD1 covers 9 bases. The V segment lost 3 bases and the J segment 0 bases; nucleotides outside the gene matches: 6. CDR3 length: 16 amino acids. Germline loops: CDR1 SGDLS, CDR2 YYNGEE. DNA for the CDR3: TGTGCCAGCAGCGAGGGACAGGGTGTGTACCAAGAGACCCAGTACTTC. Encoded protein: CASSEGQGVYQETQYF.

The V and J genes are TRBV5-8 and TRBJ2-2; D uncertain. CDR3 size: 15 residues. V was clipped by 4 bases and J by 3 bases, with 13 bases between them. The germline V gene encodes CDR1 SGHTS and CDR2 YDEGEE. CDR3 region: CASSLMNKYTGELFF. CDR3 sequence (DNA): TGTGCCAGCAGCCTCATGAACAAATACACCGGGGAGCTGTTTTTT.

V and J are TRBV6-6 and TRBJ2-3; 12 positions match TRBD2. Germline CDR1 MNHNY, CDR2 SVGAGI (reference sequence). V lost 6 bases, J lost 2 bases, and 6 bases stayed unmatched. CDR3 length: 16 amino acids. CDR3 bases: TGTGCCAGCAGGACCCTAGCGGGGGGGTCCACAGATACGCAGTATTTT. It specifies CASRTLAGGSTDTQYF.

CDR3 loop: CASSYWRDAYNEQFF. CDR3 DNA sequence: TGTGCCAGCAGTTATTGGCGGGATGCGTACAATGAGCAGTTCTTC. The J gene is TRBJ2-1, the V gene TRBV6-5, with a possible D match to TRBD2 (6 bases). V lost 3 bases and J lost 4, with 13 bases in between. Germline lookup yields CDR1 MNHEY and CDR2 SVGAGI. The CDR3 spans 15 residues.